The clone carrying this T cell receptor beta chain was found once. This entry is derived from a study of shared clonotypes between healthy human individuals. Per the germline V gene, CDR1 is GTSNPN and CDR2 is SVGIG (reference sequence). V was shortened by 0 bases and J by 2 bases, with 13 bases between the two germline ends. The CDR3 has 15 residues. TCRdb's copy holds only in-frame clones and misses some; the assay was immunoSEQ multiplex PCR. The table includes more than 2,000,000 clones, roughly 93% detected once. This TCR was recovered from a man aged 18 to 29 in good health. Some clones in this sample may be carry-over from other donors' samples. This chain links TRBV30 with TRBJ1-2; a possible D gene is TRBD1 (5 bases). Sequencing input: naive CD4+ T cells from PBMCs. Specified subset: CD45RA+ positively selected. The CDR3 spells CAWSVTGGTNYGYTF. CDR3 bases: TGTGCCTGGAGTGTAACGGGGGGAACAAACTATGGCTACACCTTC.